This TCR beta chain was obtained from a study of blood T cell repertoires in COVID-19. Study background: COVID-19 samples from acute and convalescent phases originated in the United States, Italy and Spain. The analysed material was cDNA or gDNA that came from T cells, B-cell-depleted T cells, or PBMCs.

This clone was recorded a few times. Original handling: It was from reference gene primer amplification that nucleated cell counts were estimated. TCRdb keeps only in-frame clones here, not all; method: immunoSEQ multiplex PCR. That table gives V, J and clone size, and the DNA gave D and trimming. The sample yields around 160,000 clones, roughly 90% seen once. The receptor was derived from a man between 60 and 70 years old with active or convalescent COVID-19. The sequencing sample was made of peripheral blood.

The CDR3 loop is CASSLVRTTGNTIYF. The CDR3, as DNA: TGTGCCAGCAGCTTAGTGCGGACAACTGGAAACACCATATATTTT. The chain uses TRBV11-2 and TRBJ1-3; tentative D call: TRBD1 (5 bases). Germline V gene data show CDR1 as SGHAT and CDR2 as FQNNGV. The CDR3 runs to 15 residues. Trimming removed 1 base from V and 2 bases from J, with 9 bases in between.